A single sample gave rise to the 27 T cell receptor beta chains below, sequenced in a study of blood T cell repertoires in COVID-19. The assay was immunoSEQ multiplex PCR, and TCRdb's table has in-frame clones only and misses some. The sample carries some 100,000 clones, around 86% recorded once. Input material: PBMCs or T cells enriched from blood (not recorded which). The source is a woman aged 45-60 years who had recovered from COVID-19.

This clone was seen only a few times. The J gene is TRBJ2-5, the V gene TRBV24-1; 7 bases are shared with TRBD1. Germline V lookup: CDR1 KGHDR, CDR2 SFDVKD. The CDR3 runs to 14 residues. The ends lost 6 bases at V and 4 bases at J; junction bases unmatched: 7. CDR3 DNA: TGTGCCACCAGTTACGGACAGGAGAGAGAGACCCAGTACTTC. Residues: CATSYGQERETQYF.

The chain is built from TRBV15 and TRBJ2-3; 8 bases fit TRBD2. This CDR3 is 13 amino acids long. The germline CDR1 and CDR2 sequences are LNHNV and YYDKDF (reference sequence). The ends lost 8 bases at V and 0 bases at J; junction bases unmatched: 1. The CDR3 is CATVAGSTDTQYF. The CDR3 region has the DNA TGTGCCACCGTAGCGGGAAGCACAGATACGCAGTATTTT.

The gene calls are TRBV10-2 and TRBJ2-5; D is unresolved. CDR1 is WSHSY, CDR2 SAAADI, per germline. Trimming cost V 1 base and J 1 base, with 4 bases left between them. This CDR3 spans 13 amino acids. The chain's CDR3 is CASSEFGQETQYF. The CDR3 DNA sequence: TGCGCCAGCAGTGAGTTCGGCCAAGAGACCCAGTACTTC.

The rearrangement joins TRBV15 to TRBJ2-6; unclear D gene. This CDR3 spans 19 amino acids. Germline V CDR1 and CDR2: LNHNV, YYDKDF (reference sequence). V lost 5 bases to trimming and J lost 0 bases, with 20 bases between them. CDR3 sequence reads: CATSSGTVSSFSGANVLTF. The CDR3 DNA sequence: TGTGCCACCAGCTCAGGTACCGTCTCCTCTTTCTCTGGGGCCAACGTCCTGACTTTC. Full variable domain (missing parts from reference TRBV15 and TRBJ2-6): DAMVIQNPRYQVTQFGKPVTLSCSQTLNHNVMYWYQQKSSQAPKLLFHYYDKDFNNEADTPDNFQSRRPNTSFCFLDIRSPGLGDTAMYLCATSSGTVSSFSGANVLTFGAGSRLTVL.

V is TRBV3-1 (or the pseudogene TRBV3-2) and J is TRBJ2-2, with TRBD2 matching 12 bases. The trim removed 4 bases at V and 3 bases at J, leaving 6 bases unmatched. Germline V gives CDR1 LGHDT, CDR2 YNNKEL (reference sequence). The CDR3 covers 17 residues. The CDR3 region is CASSLWTSGKDTGELFF. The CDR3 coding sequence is TGTGCCAGCAGCCTCTGGACTAGCGGGAAAGACACCGGGGAGCTGTTTTTT.

CDR3 coding DNA: TGTGCCAGCAGCTACCAGGACTACGAGCAGTACTTC. Amino acid sequence: CASSYQDYEQYF. V usage is TRBV7-9 and J usage is TRBJ2-7, with D hard to call. V shed 4 bases and J shed 3 bases, with 7 bases lying between them. The CDR3 sequence is 12 residues long. The germline V gene has CDR1 SEHNR and CDR2 FQNEAQ (reference sequence).

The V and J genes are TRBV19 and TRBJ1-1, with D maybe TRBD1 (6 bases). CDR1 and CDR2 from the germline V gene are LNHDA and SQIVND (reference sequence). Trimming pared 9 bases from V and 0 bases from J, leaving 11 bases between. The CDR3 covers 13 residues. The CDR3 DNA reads TGTGCCAGCAAGGGACAAATGAACACTGAAGCTTTCTTT. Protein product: CASKGQMNTEAFF.

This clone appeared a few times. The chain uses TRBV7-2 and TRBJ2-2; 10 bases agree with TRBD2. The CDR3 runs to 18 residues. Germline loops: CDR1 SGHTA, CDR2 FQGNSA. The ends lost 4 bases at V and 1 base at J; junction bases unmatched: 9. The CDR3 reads CASSSTSGIQKNTGELFF. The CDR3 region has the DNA TGTGCCAGCAGCTCTACTAGCGGGATCCAGAAGAACACCGGGGAGCTGTTTTTT. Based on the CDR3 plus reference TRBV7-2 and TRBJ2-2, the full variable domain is GAGVSQSPSNKVTEKGKDVELRCDPISGHTALYWYRQSLGQGLEFLIYFQGNSAPDKSGLPSDRFSAERTGGSVSTLTIQRTQQEDSAVYLCASSSTSGIQKNTGELFFGEGSRLTVL.

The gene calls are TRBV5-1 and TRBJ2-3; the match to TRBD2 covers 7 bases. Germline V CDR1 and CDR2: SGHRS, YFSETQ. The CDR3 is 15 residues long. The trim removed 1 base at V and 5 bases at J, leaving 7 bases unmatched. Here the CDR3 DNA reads TGCGCCAGCAGCTTGTGGGAGGGGTTTCGAGATACGCAGTATTTT. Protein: CASSLWEGFRDTQYF.

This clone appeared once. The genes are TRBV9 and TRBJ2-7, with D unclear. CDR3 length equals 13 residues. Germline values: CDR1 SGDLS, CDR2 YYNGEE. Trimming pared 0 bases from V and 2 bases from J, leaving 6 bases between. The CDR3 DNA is TGTGCCAGCAGCGTAGATGAGACCTACGAGCAGTACTTC. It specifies CASSVDETYEQYF.

CDR3 sequence: CASRATGEGNQPQHF. The DNA for the CDR3 is TGTGCCAGCAGGGCTACAGGGGAGGGCAATCAGCCCCAGCATTTT. V and J are TRBV6-5 and TRBJ1-5; 7 bases match TRBD1. CDR1 MNHEY and CDR2 SVGAGI come from the germline V gene. V shed 6 bases and J 2 bases; nucleotides not matched to a gene: 7. The CDR3 contains 15 residues.

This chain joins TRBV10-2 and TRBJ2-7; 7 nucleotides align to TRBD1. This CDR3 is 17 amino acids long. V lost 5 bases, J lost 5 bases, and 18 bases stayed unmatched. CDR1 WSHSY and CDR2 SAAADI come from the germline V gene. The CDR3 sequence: CASSLDQQGRHEDEQYF. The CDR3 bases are TGCGCCAGCAGTCTCGACCAACAGGGGCGACATGAGGACGAGCAGTACTTC.

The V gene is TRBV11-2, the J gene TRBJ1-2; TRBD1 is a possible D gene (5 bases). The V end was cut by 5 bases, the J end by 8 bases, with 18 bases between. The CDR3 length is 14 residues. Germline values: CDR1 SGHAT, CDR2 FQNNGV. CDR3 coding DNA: TGTGCCAGCAGCCCAATGGGGGGTGGGCAAGGCTACACCTTC. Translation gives CASSPMGGGQGYTF.

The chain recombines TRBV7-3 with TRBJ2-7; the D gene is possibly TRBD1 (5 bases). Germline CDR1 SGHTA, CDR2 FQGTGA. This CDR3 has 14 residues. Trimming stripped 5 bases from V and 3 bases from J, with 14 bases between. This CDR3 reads CASSHNQGDYEQYF. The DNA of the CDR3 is TGTGCCAGCAGCCACAACCAGGGCGACTACGAGCAGTACTTC.

CDR3 DNA: TGTGCCAGCAGCTCCGGGACTAGGTACAATGAGCAGTTCTTC. This sequence encodes CASSSGTRYNEQFF. This sequence joins TRBV7-9 and TRBJ2-1, with TRBD2 identical over 8 bases. The germline gives CDR1 SEHNR, CDR2 FQNEAQ (reference sequence). The junction had 3 bases not matched to a gene; V was cut back by 4 bases and J by 4 bases. The CDR3 totals 14 residues. Together with reference TRBV7-9 and TRBJ2-1, the CDR3 gives the full variable domain: DTGVSQNPRHKITKRGQNVTFRCDPISEHNRLYWYRQTLGQGPEFLTYFQNEAQLEKSRLLSDRFSAERPKGSFSTLEIQRTEQGDSAMYLCASSSGTRYNEQFFGPGTRLTVL.

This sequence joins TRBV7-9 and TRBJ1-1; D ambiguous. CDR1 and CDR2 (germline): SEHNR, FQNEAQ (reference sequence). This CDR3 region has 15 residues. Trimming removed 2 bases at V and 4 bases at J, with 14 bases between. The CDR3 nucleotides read TGTGCCAGCAGCTTAAAGGGAGGGTTCGGCACTGAAGCTTTCTTT. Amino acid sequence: CASSLKGGFGTEAFF.

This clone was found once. The CDR3 nucleotides are TGTGCCACCAATCAGGGGAGTGAAGCTTTCTTT. As protein: CATNQGSEAFF. This chain connects TRBV15 to TRBJ1-1, with D tentatively TRBD1 (6 bases). Trimming cost V 7 bases and J 7 bases, with 10 bases left between them. CDR3 size: 11 residues. CDR1 and CDR2 (germline): LNHNV, YYDKDF (reference sequence).

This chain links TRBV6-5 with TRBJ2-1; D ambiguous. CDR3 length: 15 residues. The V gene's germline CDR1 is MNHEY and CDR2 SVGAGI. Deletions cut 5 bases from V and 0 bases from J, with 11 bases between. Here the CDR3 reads CASSQQYSSYNEQFF. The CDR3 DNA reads TGTGCCAGCAGTCAACAGTATAGCTCCTACAATGAGCAGTTCTTC.

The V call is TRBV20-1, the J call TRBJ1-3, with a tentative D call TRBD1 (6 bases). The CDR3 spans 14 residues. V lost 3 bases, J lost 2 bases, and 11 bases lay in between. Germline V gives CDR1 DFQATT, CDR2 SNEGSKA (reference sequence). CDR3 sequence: CSASGGGTGNTIYF. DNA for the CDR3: TGCAGTGCTAGTGGGGGGGGCACTGGAAACACCATATATTTT.

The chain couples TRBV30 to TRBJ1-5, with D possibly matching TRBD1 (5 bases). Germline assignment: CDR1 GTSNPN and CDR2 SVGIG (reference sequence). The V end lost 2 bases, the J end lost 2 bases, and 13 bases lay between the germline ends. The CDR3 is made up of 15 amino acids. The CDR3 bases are TGTGCCTGGAGTCGATTAGGGGTGGGCAATCAGCCCCAGCATTTT. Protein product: CAWSRLGVGNQPQHF.

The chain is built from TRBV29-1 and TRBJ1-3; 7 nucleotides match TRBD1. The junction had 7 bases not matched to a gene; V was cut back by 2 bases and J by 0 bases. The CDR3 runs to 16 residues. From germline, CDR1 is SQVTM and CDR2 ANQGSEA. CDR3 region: CSVEIDRDSSGNTIYF. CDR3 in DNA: TGCAGCGTTGAAATAGATCGGGACAGCTCTGGAAACACCATATATTTT.

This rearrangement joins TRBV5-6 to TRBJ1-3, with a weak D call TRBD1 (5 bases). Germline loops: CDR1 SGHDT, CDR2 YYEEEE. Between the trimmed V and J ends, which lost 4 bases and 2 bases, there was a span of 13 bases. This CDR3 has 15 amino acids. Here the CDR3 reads CASSTLQGAGNTIYF. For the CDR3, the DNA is TGTGCCAGCAGCACACTGCAGGGCGCTGGAAACACCATATATTTT.

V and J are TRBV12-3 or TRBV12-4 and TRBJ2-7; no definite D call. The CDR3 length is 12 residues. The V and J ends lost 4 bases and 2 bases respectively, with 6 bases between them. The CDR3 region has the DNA TGTGCCAGCAGTTCCCTCCCCTACGAGCAGTACTTC. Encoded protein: CASSSLPYEQYF.

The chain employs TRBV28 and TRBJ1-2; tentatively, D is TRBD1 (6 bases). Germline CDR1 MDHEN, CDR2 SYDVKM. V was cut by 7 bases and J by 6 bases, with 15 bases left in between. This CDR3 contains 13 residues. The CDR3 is CASTPTQGHGYTF. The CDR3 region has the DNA TGTGCCAGCACCCCTACTCAGGGGCATGGCTACACCTTC.

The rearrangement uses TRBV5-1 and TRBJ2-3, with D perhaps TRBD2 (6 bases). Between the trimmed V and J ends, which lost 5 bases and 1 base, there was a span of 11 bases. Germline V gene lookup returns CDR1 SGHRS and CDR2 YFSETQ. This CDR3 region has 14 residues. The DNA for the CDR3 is TGCGCCAGCAGATCGGGAGAGGGCACAGATACGCAGTATTTT. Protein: CASRSGEGTDTQYF.

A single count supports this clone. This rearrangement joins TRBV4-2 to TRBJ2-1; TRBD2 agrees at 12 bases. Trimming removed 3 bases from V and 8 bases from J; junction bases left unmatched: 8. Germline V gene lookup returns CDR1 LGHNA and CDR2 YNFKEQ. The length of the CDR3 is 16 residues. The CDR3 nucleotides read TGTGCCAGCAGCCAGGCTAGCGGGGGGGCCAGGGATGAGCAGTTCTTC. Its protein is CASSQASGGARDEQFF.

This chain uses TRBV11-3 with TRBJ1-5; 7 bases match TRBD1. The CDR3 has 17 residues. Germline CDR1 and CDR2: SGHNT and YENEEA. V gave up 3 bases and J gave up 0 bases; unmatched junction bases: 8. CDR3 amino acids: CASSFRSTGDSNQPQHF. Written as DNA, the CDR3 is TGTGCCAGCAGCTTCAGGAGTACAGGGGATAGCAATCAGCCCCAGCATTTT.